The 7 T cell receptor beta chains listed next were all sequenced from one sample in a study of T cell clonality in common variable immunodeficiency (dated by TCRdb to 2013 to 2016). What the research found in general, with its limitations: Reportedly, TCRbeta sequences from CVID had fewer deletions and N-nucleotide insertions, and highly modified clones with 13 or more V deletions were absent from CVID.

The library was generated by the immunoSEQ multiplex PCR assay. TCRdb took this table from immuneACCESS and kept in-frame rearrangements with V and J called. Such tables lack part of the clones; where checked against another copy, unresolved V genes explain under half of the gap, and the rest is unexplained. The table shows around 19,000 clones here, with no singletons. The ten largest account for roughly 2.7% of the sample. No antigen is known for these receptors. The sample consisted of peripheral blood mononuclear cells. The receptors shown here come from a human donor with common variable immunodeficiency.

This chain's CDR3 is CASSPQQGRGLYGYTF. The sequenced CDR3 bases are TGTGCCAGCTCACCCCAGCAGGGTCGGGGACTCTATGGC. The chain couples TRBV18 to TRBJ1-2; D is possibly TRBD1 (5 bases). The read ends 3 residues before the CDR3 terminus; that terminus is restored from the germline J gene. Per germline, CDR1 KGHSH and CDR2 LQKENI. V lost 3 bases and J 4 bases, leaving 18 bases between the germline ends. The CDR3 spans 16 residues.

A remark on this clone: From the germline J gene comes the end of the CDR3, since the read stops 3 residues before it. This chain connects TRBV6-2 or TRBV6-3 to TRBJ2-3, with TRBD2 matching over 11 bases. Germline values: CDR1 MNHEY, CDR2 SVGEGT. The CDR3 length is 17 residues. CDR3 residues: CASSTGLAAPGGTPQYF. The covered CDR3 bases are TGTGCCAGCAGCACGGGACTAGCGGCCCCCGGCGGCACCCCG.

This clone was seen many times. The read stops 3 residues short of the end of the CDR3; the missing end is completed from the germline J gene. The chain links TRBV6-1 to TRBJ2-3; 12 positions match TRBD2. V lost 2 bases, J lost 4 bases, and 1 base stayed unmatched. This CDR3 spans 15 amino acids. Germline loops: CDR1 MNHNS, CDR2 SASEGT. Incomplete CDR3 DNA: TGTGCCAGCAGTGAACTAGCGGGGGGGCCAGATACG. It yields the protein CASSELAGGPDT. The whole CDR3 protein reads CASSELAGGPDTQYF.

This clone was observed a handful of times. The CDR3 goes on 3 residues after the read ends, and that part is filled in from the germline J gene. The genes are TRBV6-2 or TRBV6-3 and TRBJ2-7; D might be TRBD1 (6 bases). Germline V gene data show CDR1 as MNHEY and CDR2 as SVGEGT. The CDR3 runs 17 residues. V was pared by 2 bases and J by 0 bases, with 17 bases between. The CDR3 sequence: CASSYAPWTERSYEQYF. The DNA read from the CDR3 is TGTGCCAGCAGTTACGCCCCCTGGACAGAACGCTCCTACGAG.

As to this clone: The read halts 3 residues ahead of the CDR3 end, with the missing end drawn from the germline J gene. The chain joins TRBV30 to TRBJ2-7; D is unclear. The CDR3 totals 12 residues. V lost 3 bases to trimming and J lost 5 bases, with 11 bases between them. Per germline, CDR1 GTSNPN and CDR2 SVGIG (reference sequence). CDR3 in amino acids: CAWRSPTNEQYF. CDR3 bases read: TGTGCCTGGAGAAGTCCCACAAACGAG.

This clone was picked up a small number of times. The DNA ends 3 residues before the CDR3 does, and the rest of the CDR3 is filled in from the germline J gene. The genes are TRBV30 and TRBJ2-1; 12 nucleotides match TRBD2. The CDR3 consists of 19 residues. Losses at the gene ends were 3 bases for V and 8 bases for J; bases not matched to a gene: 20. Germline lookup yields CDR1 GTSNPN and CDR2 SVGIG (reference sequence). The CDR3 spells CAWRAGPQERLAGGYEQFF. CDR3 DNA (partial): TGTGCCTGGAGGGCCGGGCCTCAGGAGCGGCTAGCGGGAGGGTATGAG.

Of note for this clone: The sequence runs out 3 residues before the end of the CDR3; the remainder is reconstructed from the germline J gene. The chain combines TRBV19 with TRBJ2-7, with 9 nucleotides matching TRBD1. CDR1 and CDR2 from the germline V gene are LNHDA and SQIVND (reference sequence). V lost 10 bases, J lost 4 bases, and 11 bases stayed unmatched. The CDR3 has 14 residues. The CDR3 protein is CATQPRTGAYEQYF. Incomplete CDR3 DNA: TGTGCCACCCAACCCCGGACAGGGGCGTACGAG.